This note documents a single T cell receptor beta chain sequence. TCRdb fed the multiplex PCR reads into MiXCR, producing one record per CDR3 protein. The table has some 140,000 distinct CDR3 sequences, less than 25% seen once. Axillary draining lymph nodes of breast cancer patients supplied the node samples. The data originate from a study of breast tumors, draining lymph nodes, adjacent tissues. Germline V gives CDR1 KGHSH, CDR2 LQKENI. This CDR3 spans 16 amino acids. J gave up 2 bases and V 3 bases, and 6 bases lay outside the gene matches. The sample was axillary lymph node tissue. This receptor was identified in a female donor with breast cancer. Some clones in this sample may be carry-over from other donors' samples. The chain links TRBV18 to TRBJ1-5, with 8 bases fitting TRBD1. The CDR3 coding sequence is TGTGCCAGCTCACCTGCCGGGACAGGAGGCAATCAGCCCCAGCATTTT. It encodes CASSPAGTGGNQPQHF.